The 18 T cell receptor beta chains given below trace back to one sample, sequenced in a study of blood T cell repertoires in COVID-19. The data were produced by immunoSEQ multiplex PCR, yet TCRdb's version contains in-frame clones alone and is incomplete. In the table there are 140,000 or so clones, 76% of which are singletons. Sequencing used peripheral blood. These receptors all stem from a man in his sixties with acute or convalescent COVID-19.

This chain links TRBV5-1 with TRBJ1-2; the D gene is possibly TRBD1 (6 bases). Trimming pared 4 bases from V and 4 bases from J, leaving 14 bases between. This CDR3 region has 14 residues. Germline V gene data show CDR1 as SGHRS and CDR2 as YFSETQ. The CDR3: CASSLPDRFYGYTF. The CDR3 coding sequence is TGCGCCAGCAGCCTACCAGACAGGTTCTATGGCTACACCTTC.

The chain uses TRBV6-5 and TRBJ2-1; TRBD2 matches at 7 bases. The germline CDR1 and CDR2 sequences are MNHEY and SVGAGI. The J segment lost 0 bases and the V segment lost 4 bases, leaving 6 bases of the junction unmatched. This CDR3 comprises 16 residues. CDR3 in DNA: TGTGCCAGCAGTTCCCGGGGAGGGAGCTCCTACAATGAGCAGTTCTTC. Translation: CASSSRGGSSYNEQFF.

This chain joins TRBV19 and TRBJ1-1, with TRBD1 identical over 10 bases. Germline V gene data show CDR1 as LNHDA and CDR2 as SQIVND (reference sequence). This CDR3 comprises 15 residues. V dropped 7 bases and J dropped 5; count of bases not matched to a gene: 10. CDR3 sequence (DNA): TGTGCCAGTACCCAGACAGGGGGCAGGGGAACTGAAGCTTTCTTT. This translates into CASTQTGGRGTEAFF.

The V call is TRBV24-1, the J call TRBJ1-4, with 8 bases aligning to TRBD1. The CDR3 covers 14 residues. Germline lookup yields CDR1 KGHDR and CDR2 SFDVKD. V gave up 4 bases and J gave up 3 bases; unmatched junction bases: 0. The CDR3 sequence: CATSETGANEKLFF. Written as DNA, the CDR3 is TGTGCCACCAGTGAGACAGGGGCTAATGAAAAACTGTTTTTT.

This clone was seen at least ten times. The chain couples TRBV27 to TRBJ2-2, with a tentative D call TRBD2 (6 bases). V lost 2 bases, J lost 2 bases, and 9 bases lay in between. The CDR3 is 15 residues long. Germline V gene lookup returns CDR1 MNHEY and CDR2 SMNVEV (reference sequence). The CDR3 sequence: CASSLRGRNTGELFF. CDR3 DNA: TGTGCCAGCAGTTTACGGGGGAGAAACACCGGGGAGCTGTTTTTT.

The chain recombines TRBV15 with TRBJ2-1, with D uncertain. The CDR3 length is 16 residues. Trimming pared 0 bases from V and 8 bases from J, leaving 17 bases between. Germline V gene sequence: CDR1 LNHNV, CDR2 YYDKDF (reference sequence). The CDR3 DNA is TGTGCCACCAGCAGAGATTCATCATTGATGGGCCATGAGCAGTTCTTC. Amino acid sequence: CATSRDSSLMGHEQFF.

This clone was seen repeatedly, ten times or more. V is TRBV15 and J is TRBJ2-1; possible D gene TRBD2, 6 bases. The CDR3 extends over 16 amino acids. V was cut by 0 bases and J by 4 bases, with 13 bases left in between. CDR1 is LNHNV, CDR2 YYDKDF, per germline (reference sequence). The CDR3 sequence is CATSRDRGGAYNEQFF. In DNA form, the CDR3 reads TGTGCCACCAGCAGAGATCGCGGCGGGGCTTACAATGAGCAGTTCTTC.

CDR3 residues: CAWSVTVYEQYF. In nucleotides, the CDR3 is TGTGCCTGGAGTGTAACTGTCTACGAGCAGTACTTC. The chain is built from TRBV30 and TRBJ2-7; D remains ambiguous. CDR1 is GTSNPN and CDR2 is SVGIG in the germline V gene (reference sequence). The CDR3 covers 12 residues. Trimming removed 0 bases from V and 3 bases from J, with 6 bases in between.

The CDR3 region has the DNA TGCGCCAGCAGGCCAGAAGACTCTGGGGCCAACGTCCTGACTTTC. Translation gives CASRPEDSGANVLTF. V is TRBV4-1 and J is TRBJ2-6; the D is unclear. The CDR3 has 15 amino acids. V dropped 6 bases and J dropped 0 bases, with 9 bases sitting between them. CDR1 and CDR2 from the germline V gene are MGHRA and YSYEKL.

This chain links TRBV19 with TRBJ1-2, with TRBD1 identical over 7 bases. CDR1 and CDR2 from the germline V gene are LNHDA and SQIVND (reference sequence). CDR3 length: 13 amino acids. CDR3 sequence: CATSAGTDYGYTF. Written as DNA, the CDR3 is TGTGCAACAAGCGCGGGGACAGATTATGGCTACACCTTC. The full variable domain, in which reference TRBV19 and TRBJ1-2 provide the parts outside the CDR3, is DGGITQSPKYLFRKEGQNVTLSCEQNLNHDAMYWYRQDPGQGLRLIYYSQIVNDFQKGDIAEGYSVSREKKESFPLTVTSAQKNPTAFYLCATSAGTDYGYTFGSGTRLTVV.

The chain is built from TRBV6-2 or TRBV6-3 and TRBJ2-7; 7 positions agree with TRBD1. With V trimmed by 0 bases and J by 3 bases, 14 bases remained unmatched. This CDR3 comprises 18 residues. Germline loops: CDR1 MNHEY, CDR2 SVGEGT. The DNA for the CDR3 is TGTGCCAGCAGTTACTCAACGACAGGGCTGCTTGATAGCTACGAGCAGTACTTC. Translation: CASSYSTTGLLDSYEQYF.

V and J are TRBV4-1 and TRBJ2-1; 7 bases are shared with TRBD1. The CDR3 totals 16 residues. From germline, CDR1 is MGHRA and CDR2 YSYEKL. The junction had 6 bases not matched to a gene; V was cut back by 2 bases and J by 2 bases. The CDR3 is CASSQPRTGTYNEQFF. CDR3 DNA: TGCGCCAGCAGCCAACCCCGGACAGGAACCTACAATGAGCAGTTCTTC.

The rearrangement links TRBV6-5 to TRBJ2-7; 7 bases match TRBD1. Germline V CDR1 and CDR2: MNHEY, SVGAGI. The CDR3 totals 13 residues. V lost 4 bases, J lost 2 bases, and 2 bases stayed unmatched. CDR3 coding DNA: TGTGCCAGCAGTTGGGACAGAACCTACGAGCAGTACTTC. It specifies CASSWDRTYEQYF.

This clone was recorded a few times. In nucleotides, the CDR3 is TGTGCCTGGAGCCGTAACGTGGGGGGCACTGAAGCTTTCTTT. Amino acid sequence: CAWSRNVGGTEAFF. The chain links TRBV30 to TRBJ1-1, with a tentative D call TRBD1 (5 bases). Germline V gene lookup returns CDR1 GTSNPN and CDR2 SVGIG (reference sequence). The V gene lost 3 bases and the J gene lost 4 bases, with 15 bases spanning the gap. The CDR3 sequence is 14 residues long. Variable domain in full (rest from reference TRBV30 and TRBJ1-1): SQTIHQWPATLVQPVGSPLSLECTVEGTSNPNLYWYRQAAGRGLQLLFYSVGIGQISSEVPQNLSASRPQDRQFILSSKKLLLSDSGFYLCAWSRNVGGTEAFFGQGTRLTVV.

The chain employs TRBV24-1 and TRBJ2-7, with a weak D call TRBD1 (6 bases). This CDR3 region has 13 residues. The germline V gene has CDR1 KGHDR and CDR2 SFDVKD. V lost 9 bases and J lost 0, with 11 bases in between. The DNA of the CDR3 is TGTGCCACCTCGGACAGCTACTCCTACGAGCAGTACTTC. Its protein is CATSDSYSYEQYF.

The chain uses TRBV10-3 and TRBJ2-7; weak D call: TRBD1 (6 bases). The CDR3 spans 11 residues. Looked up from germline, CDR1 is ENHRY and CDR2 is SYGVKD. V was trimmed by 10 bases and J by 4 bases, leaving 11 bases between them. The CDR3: CATRRGYEQYF. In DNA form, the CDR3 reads TGTGCCACCCGCAGGGGATACGAGCAGTACTTC.

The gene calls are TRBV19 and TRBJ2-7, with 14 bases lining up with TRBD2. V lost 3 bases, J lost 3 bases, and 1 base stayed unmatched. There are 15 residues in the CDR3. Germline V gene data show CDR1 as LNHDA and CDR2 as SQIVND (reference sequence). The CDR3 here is CASSIGLAGGYEQYF. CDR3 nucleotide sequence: TGTGCCAGTAGTATTGGACTAGCGGGAGGCTACGAGCAGTACTTC.

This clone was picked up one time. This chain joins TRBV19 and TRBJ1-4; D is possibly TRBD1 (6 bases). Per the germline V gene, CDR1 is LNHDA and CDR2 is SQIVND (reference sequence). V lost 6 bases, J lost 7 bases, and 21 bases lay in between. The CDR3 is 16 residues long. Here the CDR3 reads CASSPSGTIWGEKLFF. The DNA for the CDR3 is TGTGCCAGTAGCCCTTCTGGGACAATATGGGGTGAAAAACTGTTTTTT.